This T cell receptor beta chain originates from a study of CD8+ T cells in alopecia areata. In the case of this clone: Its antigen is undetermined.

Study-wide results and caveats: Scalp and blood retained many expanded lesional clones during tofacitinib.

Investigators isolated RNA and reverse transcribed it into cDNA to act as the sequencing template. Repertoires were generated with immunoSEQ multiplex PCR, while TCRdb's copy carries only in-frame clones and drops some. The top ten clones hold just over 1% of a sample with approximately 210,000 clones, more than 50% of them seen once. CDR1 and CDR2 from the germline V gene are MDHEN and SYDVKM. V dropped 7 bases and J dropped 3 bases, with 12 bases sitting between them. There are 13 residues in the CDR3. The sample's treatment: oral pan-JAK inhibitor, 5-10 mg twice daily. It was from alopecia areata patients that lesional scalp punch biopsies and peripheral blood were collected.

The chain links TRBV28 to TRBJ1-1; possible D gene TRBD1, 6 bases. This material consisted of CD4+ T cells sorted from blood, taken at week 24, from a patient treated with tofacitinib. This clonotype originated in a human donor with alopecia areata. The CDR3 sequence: CASTTTGYTEAFF. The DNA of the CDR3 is TGTGCCAGCACTACCACAGGGTACACTGAAGCTTTCTTT.